Sequencing of this T cell receptor (beta chain) was carried out in a study of identical twins. Healthy Caucasian donors formed the entire cohort. This clonotype was counted only a few times. Its specificity is unknown. Germline loops: CDR1 SGHRS, CDR2 YFSETQ. This CDR3 spans 15 amino acids. V lost 0 bases and J lost 0, with 8 bases in between. Regarding the study as a whole: Insertion counts were lower in abundant cord blood beta clonotypes, a trend that memory repertoires did not show.

TCRdb used MiXCR to reprocess the 5' RACE reads, holding one entry per CDR3 protein. Counted here are fewer than 450,000 distinct CDR3 sequences, roughly 9% occurring once; the ten biggest clones make up roughly 9%. The sample comprised naive T cells sorted from blood. This chain links TRBV5-1 with TRBJ2-3, with no clear D. The clonotype was recovered from a woman aged 50 to 60 in good health. CDR3 DNA sequence: TGCGCCAGCAGCTTGGCCGGACCGAGCACAGATACGCAGTATTTT. This sequence encodes CASSLAGPSTDTQYF.